This record looks at one TCR gamma chain sequence and its context. Its antigen has not been determined. No much larger clonotype is one base removed from it; base qualities were not supplied. The data originate from a study of human gamma delta and Vdelta1 T cells (dated by TCRdb to about 2018). For context, the study as a whole: Delta One T cells, Vd1+ gamma-delta T cells, were investigated in the study as cytotoxic effectors against acute myeloid leukemia.

The library was built by means of PCR. Sequenced using an Illumina MiSeq. Clone calls in TCRdb were regenerated from the public reads with CATT, after which identical DNA sequences shared one row. This sample gives approximately 8,400 gamma-chain clones in total; about 46% of them show up just once. Roughly 2.7% of the sample rests with the top ten. V trim: 2 bases; J trim: 3 bases; unmatched bases: 10. The CDR1 and CDR2 encoded by the germline V gene are VENAVY and YDSYNSRV. Taken from cysteine to phenylalanine, the CDR3 has 15 residues. Left in the record is the CDR3 DNA by itself, 45 bases read in frame from the first base. Findings and caveats that apply to the study as a whole: Delta One T cells were reported as polyclonal and as showing broad cytotoxic targeting of acute myeloid leukemia.

The rearrangement combines TRGV8 with TRGJ1 or TRGJ2. This TCR was recovered from a human donor in good health. Sequenced: Vdelta1 gamma-delta T cells from blood grown in culture (DOT cells). The sample's cell subset or site, from its label and the paper: Delta One T cells, in vitro expanded/differentiated Vd1+ gamma-delta T cells. For the CDR3, the sequence is CATWDIEGFYYKKLF. The bases read TGTGCCACCTGGGATATCGAGGGGTTTTATTATAAGAAACTCTTT.